Presented here are 8 T cell receptor beta chains from one specimen sequenced in a study of CD4 T cells in relation to SARS-CoV-2 and coronaviruses. Libraries were prepared by immunoSEQ multiplex PCR; TCRdb keeps only in-frame clonotypes and omits some of them. Of 15,000 or so clones listed, around three quarters are singletons. CD4+ T cells from unexposed donors were obtained before the COVID-19 pandemic (2011-2018). After about ten days of culture, CD4+ T cells were isolated. No antigen has been identified for these receptors. Sequencing input: CD4+ T cells from PBMCs, cultured in vitro. All receptors come from a human donor in good health.

The chain is built from TRBV5-6 and TRBJ2-7; 7 bases line up with TRBD1. CDR1 and CDR2 (germline): SGHDT, YYEEEE. This CDR3 comprises 13 residues. V gave up 4 bases and J gave up 7 bases; unmatched junction bases: 8. CDR3 coding DNA: TGTGCCAGCAGCACCGCGACAGGGCGAGAGCAGTACTTC. This encodes CASSTATGREQYF.

V usage is TRBV11-2 and J usage is TRBJ1-3, with D possibly TRBD1 on 5 matching bases. Deletions cut 0 bases from V and 7 bases from J, with 10 bases between. The CDR3 spans 14 residues. CDR1 SGHAT and CDR2 FQNNGV come from the germline V gene. CDR3 sequence (DNA): TGTGCCAGCAGCTTAGATCACCAGGGCAACACCATATATTTT. Translated, it gives CASSLDHQGNTIYF. Combining the CDR3 with reference TRBV11-2 and TRBJ1-3 gives the whole variable domain EAGVAQSPRYKIIEKRQSVAFWCNPISGHATLYWYQQILGQGPKLLIQFQNNGVVDDSQLPKDRFSAERLKGVDSTLKIQPAKLEDSAVYLCASSLDHQGNTIYFGEGSWLTVV.

The CDR3 here is CASSVDRGRGEQYF. In nucleotides, the CDR3 is TGTGCCAGCAGCGTGGACAGGGGCAGAGGCGAGCAGTACTTC. The V and J genes are TRBV9 and TRBJ2-7; the match to TRBD1 covers 9 bases. In germline, CDR1 is SGDLS, CDR2 YYNGEE. The V segment lost 2 bases and the J segment 6 bases; nucleotides outside the gene matches: 6. The CDR3 covers 14 residues.

The chain has TRBV28 and TRBJ2-1, with 7 bases matching TRBD1. CDR1 is MDHEN and CDR2 is SYDVKM in the germline V gene. V gave up 5 bases and J gave up 9 bases; unmatched junction bases: 16. The CDR3 runs 16 residues. The CDR3 nucleotides read TGTGCCAGCAGTACCCCGCAGGGGGTTCCTCCCGGTGAGCAGTTCTTC. As protein: CASSTPQGVPPGEQFF.

The chain recombines TRBV10-3 with TRBJ2-7; 10 nucleotides align to TRBD1. The J segment lost 7 bases and the V segment lost 2 bases, leaving 5 bases of the junction unmatched. The CDR3 runs to 14 residues. CDR1 is ENHRY and CDR2 is SYGVKD in the germline V gene. The CDR3 DNA reads TGTGCCATCAGTGAGGACAGGGGGCGATGGGAGCAGTACTTC. As protein: CAISEDRGRWEQYF.

V gene TRBV4-2 combines with J gene TRBJ2-1; 10 nucleotides align to TRBD1. The V gene end was trimmed by 6 bases and the J gene end by 6 bases; junction bases not matched to a gene: 8. Germline V lookup: CDR1 LGHNA, CDR2 YNFKEQ. The CDR3 loop spans 15 amino acids. CDR3 residues: CASSRSGTGVNEQFF. CDR3 coding DNA: TGTGCCAGCAGTCGATCCGGGACAGGGGTCAATGAGCAGTTCTTC.

This chain links TRBV6-2 or TRBV6-3 with TRBJ2-7; 9 bases agree with TRBD2. CDR3 length: 15 residues. The J segment lost 2 bases and the V segment lost 2 bases, leaving 4 bases of the junction unmatched. In germline, CDR1 is MNHEY, CDR2 SVGEGT. The chain's CDR3 is CASSYRGRGPYEQYF. The CDR3 DNA reads TGTGCCAGCAGTTACCGCGGGAGGGGCCCCTACGAGCAGTACTTC.

This clone was counted between two and nine times. The chain combines TRBV9 with TRBJ2-1, with a weak D call TRBD2 (5 bases). Per the germline V gene, CDR1 is SGDLS and CDR2 is YYNGEE. Trimming left V 1 base short and J 6 bases short, with 17 bases between. The CDR3 consists of 16 residues. The CDR3 is CASSVQARARGNEQFF. The DNA of the CDR3 is TGTGCCAGCAGCGTACAAGCCCGGGCCCGGGGCAATGAGCAGTTCTTC.